The next 10 T cell receptor beta chains were all read from a single sample in a study of neurological immune-mediated disorders. TCRdb re-called the 5' RACE reads with MiXCR, one entry per CDR3 protein. The repertoire has about 71,000 distinct CDR3 sequences, 3% to 4% of them found once; the top ten carry roughly 3.7%. The sample taken for sequencing was PBMCs. The receptors were gathered from a man aged 35-49 years with multiple sclerosis.

This clonotype was counted ten times or more. This sequence joins TRBV20-1 and TRBJ2-3; either TRBD1 or TRBD2 may supply D (5 bases each). The CDR3 spans 16 residues. V lost 0 bases to trimming and J lost 4 bases, with 17 bases between them. Germline-derived CDR1 and CDR2 are DFQATT and SNEGSKA (reference sequence). CDR3 protein: CSARDDGTAASDTQYF. CDR3 coding DNA: TGCAGTGCTAGAGACGATGGGACGGCGGCGTCAGATACGCAGTATTTT.

The chain combines TRBV29-1 with TRBJ1-4; the D is unclear. This CDR3 is built from 13 residues. Germline V gene sequence: CDR1 SQVTM, CDR2 ANQGSEA. V gave up 8 bases and J gave up 3 bases, with 13 bases separating them. The CDR3 protein is CSSSAGANEKLFF. DNA for the CDR3: TGCAGCTCATCCGCGGGAGCTAATGAAAAACTGTTTTTT.

This clonotype has ten or more counts. This chain uses TRBV5-1 with TRBJ2-3; 10 nucleotides line up with TRBD2. The CDR3 spans 14 residues. CDR1 is SGHRS, CDR2 YFSETQ, per germline. Germline trimming cut 4 bases from V and 5 bases from J; bases unmatched to any gene: 4. Here the CDR3 reads CASSIAGGGDTQYF. CDR3 coding DNA: TGCGCCAGCAGCATAGCGGGGGGCGGAGATACGCAGTATTTT.

This clonotype appeared many times. This sequence joins TRBV20-1 and TRBJ2-3; no definite D call. The germline V gene has CDR1 DFQATT and CDR2 SNEGSKA (reference sequence). Trimming took off 1 base at V and 2 bases at J, with 13 bases between the two ends. The CDR3 extends over 15 amino acids. CDR3 amino acids: CSARGPVRYTDTQYF. Written as DNA, the CDR3 is TGCAGTGCTAGAGGGCCGGTGCGGTACACAGATACGCAGTATTTT.

Many counts were recorded for this clonotype. The rearrangement links TRBV3-1 to TRBJ2-1; D remains unclear. V dropped 1 base and J dropped 0 bases, with 16 bases sitting between them. Germline CDR1 is LGHDT and CDR2 is YNNKEL (reference sequence). The CDR3 consists of 18 residues. CDR3 loop: CASSQGVGLPYSYNEQFF. For the CDR3, the DNA is TGTGCCAGCAGCCAAGGAGTCGGGTTACCTTACTCCTACAATGAGCAGTTCTTC.

The sample holds many counts of this clonotype. The V call is TRBV24-1, the J call TRBJ2-1, with unresolved D. The CDR3 totals 12 residues. Trimming removed 9 bases at V and 1 base at J, with 6 bases between. Germline values: CDR1 KGHDR, CDR2 SFDVKD. CDR3 sequence reads: CATSESYNEQFF. CDR3 coding DNA: TGTGCCACCTCGGAATCCTACAATGAGCAGTTCTTC.

This clonotype was found many times. This rearrangement joins TRBV5-1 to TRBJ2-5; no firm D call. With 2 bases removed from V and 3 bases from J, the gap between germline ends came to 8 bases. CDR3 size: 13 residues. The germline V gene encodes CDR1 SGHRS and CDR2 YFSETQ. CDR3 region: CASSFLLKETQYF. The CDR3 nucleotides are TGCGCCAGCAGCTTCCTCCTAAAAGAGACCCAGTACTTC. Looking up the rest from reference TRBV5-1 and TRBJ2-5 gives the full variable domain: KAGVTQTPRYLIKTRGQQVTLSCSPISGHRSVSWYQQTPGQGLQFLFEYFSETQRNKGNFPGRFSGRQFSNSRSEMNVSTLELGDSALYLCASSFLLKETQYFGPGTRLLVL.

This clonotype was found many times. V is TRBV15 and J is TRBJ2-1; 8 bases fit TRBD2. Trimming at V came to 0 bases and at J to 3 bases, leaving 10 bases not matched to a gene. Per the germline V gene, CDR1 is LNHNV and CDR2 is YYDKDF (reference sequence). The CDR3 is 18 residues long. The CDR3 DNA reads as TGTGCCACCAGCAGAGATCCTAGTACGGGACTAGTCTACAATGAGCAGTTCTTC. It is translated as CATSRDPSTGLVYNEQFF.

This clonotype appeared many times. The V and J genes are TRBV6-2 or TRBV6-3 and TRBJ1-1; 9 nucleotides line up with TRBD1. This CDR3 is built from 18 residues. V lost 7 bases to trimming and J lost 1 base; unmatched junction nucleotides: 16. Germline CDR1 reads MNHEY; CDR2 reads SVGEGT. The CDR3 nucleotides read TGTGCCAGCACCCCCGGGACAGGGAAAGTTTATGGGAACACTGAAGCTTTCTTT. Its translation is CASTPGTGKVYGNTEAFF.

This clonotype came up many times. V gene TRBV6-5 combines with J gene TRBJ1-6; no clear D gene. With 4 bases removed from V and 3 bases from J, the gap between germline ends came to 1 base. The germline V gene encodes CDR1 MNHEY and CDR2 SVGAGI. The CDR3 is made up of 12 amino acids. The CDR3 region has the DNA TGTGCCAGCAGTTTCTATAATTCACCCCTCCACTTT. It yields the protein CASSFYNSPLHF.